This TCR beta chain was recovered during a study of response to subunit inactivated influenza vaccine. A remark on this clonotype: Its antigen is undetermined.

Study-level findings and limits: Authors suggested few new T cells are recruited by each seasonal influenza vaccination.

TCRdb reanalysed the RT-PCR reads using MiXCR and keeps one entry per CDR3 protein. This table holds about 520,000 distinct CDR3 sequences, roughly 7.9% found once. Germline CDR1 is ENHRY and CDR2 is SYGVKD. This CDR3 has 14 amino acids. V gave up 3 bases and J gave up 8 bases, with 14 bases separating them. The sequence was obtained from a man aged 50-75 years who received an inactivated influenza vaccine. The sample consisted of PBMCs from blood, taken around 2 years after vaccination. This chain joins TRBV10-3 and TRBJ2-1; tentative D call: TRBD1 (6 bases). The CDR3 region is CAISEKQGSDEQFF. The CDR3 DNA sequence: TGTGCCATCAGTGAAAAACAGGGCTCGGATGAGCAGTTCTTC.